This TCR beta chain was sequenced in a study of T cells in Graves' hyperthyroidism and ophthalmopathy. General study results and limits: A model using 13 V-J features told ophthalmopathy apart from stable hyperthyroidism. In the blood, most expanded thyroid clonotypes above 0.001 appeared as well.

Amplification of TCR beta CDR3 regions used RNA as the template. HTBI primers were the set used in a first-round RT-PCR of the TCR CDR3. TCRdb used MiXCR to reprocess the multiplex PCR reads, holding one entry per CDR3 protein. The sample lists more than 500,000 distinct CDR3 sequences, more than 15% occurring once. Subjects with ophthalmopathy showed a Clinical Activity Score no lower than 3, a NOSPECS grade no lower than 4, and a duration shorter than 3 months. There are a few counts of this clonotype. What it binds is not known. The V gene's germline CDR1 is LGHDT and CDR2 YNNKEL (reference sequence). With 2 bases removed from V and 5 bases from J, the gap between germline ends came to 13 bases. The CDR3 totals 14 residues.

This chain joins TRBV3-1 and TRBJ2-7, with a possible D match to TRBD1 (5 bases). Material: blood. The clonotype comes from a woman aged 25 to 39 with Graves' ophthalmopathy. The CDR3 DNA reads TGTGCCAGCAGCCAACCTGGACAAGACAACGAGCAGTACTTC. Its protein product is CASSQPGQDNEQYF.